Reported below is one T cell receptor beta chain. The antigen is undetermined. This table comes from immunoSEQ multiplex PCR, and its TCRdb copy is limited to in-frame clones, with some not included. In the table there are around 76,000 clones, around 80% of which are singletons. This sample is part of a study of memory CD4+ T cells and cytomegalovirus serostatus. Study findings and constraints: Suggested: most of the CMV-linked TCR signature lies in CD4+ memory cells. Each of 65 to 75 CMV-associated TCRbeta sequences occurred in one to five individuals.

The sort gate was single viable CD3+CD4+CD8-CD45RO+ cells for memory CD4+ T cells. Serostatus was set by detecting CMV pp150, pp28, p38, p52 IgG. Per germline, CDR1 GTSNPN and CDR2 SVGIG (reference sequence). The germline V and J ends were trimmed by 0 bases and 6 bases, with 14 bases remaining between them. The CDR3 length is 14 residues. J is TRBJ1-2 and V is TRBV30, with D tentatively TRBD1 (6 bases). The sample was memory CD4+ T cells from blood. This sequence originates from an adult in good health and CMV-seropositive. The CDR3 sequence: CAWSVGSGVNGYTF. The CDR3 DNA reads as TGTGCCTGGAGTGTAGGTTCAGGGGTCAATGGCTACACCTTC. The whole variable domain, filled in from reference TRBV30 and TRBJ1-2, reads SQTIHQWPATLVQPVGSPLSLECTVEGTSNPNLYWYRQAAGRGLQLLFYSVGIGQISSEVPQNLSASRPQDRQFILSSKKLLLSDSGFYLCAWSVGSGVNGYTFGSGTRLTVV.